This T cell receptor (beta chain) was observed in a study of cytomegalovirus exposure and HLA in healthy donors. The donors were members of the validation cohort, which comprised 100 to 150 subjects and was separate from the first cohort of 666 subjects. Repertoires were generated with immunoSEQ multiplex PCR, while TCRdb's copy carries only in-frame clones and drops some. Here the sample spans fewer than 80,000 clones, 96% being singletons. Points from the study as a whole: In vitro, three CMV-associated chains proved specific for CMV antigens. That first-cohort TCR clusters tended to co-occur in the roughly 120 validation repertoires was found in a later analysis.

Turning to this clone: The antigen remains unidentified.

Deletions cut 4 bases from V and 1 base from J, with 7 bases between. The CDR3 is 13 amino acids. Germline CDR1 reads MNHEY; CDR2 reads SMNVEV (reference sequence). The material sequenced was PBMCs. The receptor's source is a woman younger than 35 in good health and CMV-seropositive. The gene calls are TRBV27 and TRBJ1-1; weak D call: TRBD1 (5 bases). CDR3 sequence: CASSWGENTEAFF. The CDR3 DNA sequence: TGTGCCAGCAGTTGGGGGGAGAACACTGAAGCTTTCTTT.